This record concerns one T cell receptor beta chain sequence. Only in-frame clones appear in the TCRdb table, and some are missing; sequencing was by immunoSEQ multiplex PCR. The table shows hundreds of thousands of clones, with around 84% occurring only once. Participants in the exposed group had met a COVID-19 case in the 2 weeks before joining the study. This sample stems from a study of blood T cell repertoires in COVID-19. Whole-study context: The samples span acute and convalescent COVID-19 from the United States, Italy and Spain.

Sequencing was carried out using PBMCs or T cells enriched from blood (not recorded which). This receptor was obtained from a man aged 35 to 55 who had been exposed to COVID-19.

The CDR3 loop reads CASSFLSSREKTF. The DNA of the CDR3 is TGTGCCAGCAGCTTTTTATCCTCGAGGGAGAAGACCTTC. The chain links TRBV7-2 to TRBJ1-2; D not certain. Germline loops: CDR1 SGHTA, CDR2 FQGNSA. Between the trimmed V and J ends, which lost 3 bases and 14 bases, there was a span of 19 bases. The CDR3 has 13 amino acids.